At least ten counts were recorded for the clone carrying this T cell receptor (beta chain). TCRdb re-analysed the 5' RACE reads in MiXCR, keeping a single row per CDR3 protein. The sample has about 57,000 distinct CDR3 sequences; around 24% are singletons. The sorted Tregs were CD4+CD25+CD127-/low cells. V was pared by 5 bases and J by 8 bases, with 12 bases between. The CDR3 length is 12 residues. Germline CDR1 reads SGHTA; CDR2 reads FQGNSA. V usage is TRBV7-2 and J usage is TRBJ1-2, with no clear D. This TCR was sampled from a female donor with breast cancer. Material for sequencing was tumor-infiltrating Tregs sorted from the breast tumor. In DNA, the CDR3 is TGTGCCAGCAGCAAACCCAGCCGGGGCTACACCTTC. Its protein product is CASSKPSRGYTF.